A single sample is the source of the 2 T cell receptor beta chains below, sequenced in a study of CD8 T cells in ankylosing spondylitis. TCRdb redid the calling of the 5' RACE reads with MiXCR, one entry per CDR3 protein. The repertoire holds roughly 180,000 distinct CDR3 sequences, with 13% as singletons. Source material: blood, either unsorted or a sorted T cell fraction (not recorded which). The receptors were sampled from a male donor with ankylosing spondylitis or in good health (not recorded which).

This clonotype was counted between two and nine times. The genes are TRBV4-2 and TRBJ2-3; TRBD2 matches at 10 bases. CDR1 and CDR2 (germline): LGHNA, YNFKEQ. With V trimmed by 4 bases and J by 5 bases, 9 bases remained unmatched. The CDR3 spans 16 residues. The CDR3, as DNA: TGTGCCAGCAGCCGTAAAGAGGCTAGCGGGGGAGATACGCAGTATTTT. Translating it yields CASSRKEASGGDTQYF.

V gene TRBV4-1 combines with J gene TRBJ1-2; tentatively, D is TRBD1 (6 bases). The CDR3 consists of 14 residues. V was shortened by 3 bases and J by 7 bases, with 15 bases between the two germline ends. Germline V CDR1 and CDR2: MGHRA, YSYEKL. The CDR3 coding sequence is TGCGCCAGCAGCCATGGGGGGCAATCAGGTGGCTACACCTTC. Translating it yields CASSHGGQSGGYTF.